What follows are 2 T cell receptor beta chains derived from one specimen sequenced in a study of shared clonotypes between healthy human individuals. The data were produced by immunoSEQ multiplex PCR, yet TCRdb's version contains in-frame clones alone and is incomplete. The sample carries some 2,100,000 clones, 90% to 97% recorded once. The specimen sequenced was naive CD4+ T cells sorted from blood. The subset: CD45RA+ positively selected. The receptors were gathered from a young man in good health.

This chain uses TRBV5-6 with TRBJ2-2; 12 nucleotides agree with TRBD2. The CDR3 contains 18 residues. The germline CDR1 and CDR2 sequences are SGHDT and YYEEEE. Trimming took 2 bases from V and 1 from J; bases not matched to a gene: 6. The CDR3 here is CASSFRTSGAWNTGELFF. CDR3 DNA sequence: TGTGCCAGCAGCTTCCGGACTAGCGGGGCCTGGAACACCGGGGAGCTGTTTTTT.

This clone occurred once. The J gene is TRBJ1-2, the V gene TRBV25-1; D remains unclear. This CDR3 is 17 amino acids long. Germline CDR1 reads MGHDK; CDR2 reads SYGVNS. Between the trimmed V and J ends, which lost 8 bases and 1 base, there was a span of 23 bases. The DNA for the CDR3 is TGTGCCAGCGCCTCTTCCCCCGGACTCCCCTTTAACTATGGCTACACCTTC. Translated, it gives CASASSPGLPFNYGYTF.